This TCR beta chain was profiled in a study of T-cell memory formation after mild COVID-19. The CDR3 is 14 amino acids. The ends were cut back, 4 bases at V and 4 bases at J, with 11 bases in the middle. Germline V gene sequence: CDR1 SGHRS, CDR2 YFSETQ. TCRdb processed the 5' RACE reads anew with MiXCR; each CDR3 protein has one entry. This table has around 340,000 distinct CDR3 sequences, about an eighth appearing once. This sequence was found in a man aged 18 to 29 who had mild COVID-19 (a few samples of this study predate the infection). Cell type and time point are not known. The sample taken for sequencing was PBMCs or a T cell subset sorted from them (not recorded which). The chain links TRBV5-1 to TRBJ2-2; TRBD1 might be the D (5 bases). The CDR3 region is CASSPDRVTGELFF. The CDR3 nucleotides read TGCGCCAGCAGCCCCGACAGAGTCACCGGGGAGCTGTTTTTT.